This entry features one T cell receptor beta chain sequence. CDR1 and CDR2 (germline): LNHDA, SQIVND (reference sequence). CDR3 length: 17 amino acids. V lost 5 bases, J lost 4 bases, and 21 bases lay in between. Original processing methods: Amplification of reference gene primers provided the estimated nucleated cell counts. TCRdb's table, derived via immunoSEQ multiplex PCR, lists solely in-frame clones and lacks some. V, J and clone size are taken as reported in that table, and D and trimming were inferred from the DNA itself. The table lists roughly 140,000 clones, about 84% of them singletons. This specimen belongs to a study of blood T cell repertoires in COVID-19. Study background: T cells, B-cell-depleted T cells, or PBMCs supplied cDNA or gDNA.

This clonotype was obtained from a human donor in a cohort sampled during active COVID-19. This chain joins TRBV19 and TRBJ2-1, with D possibly being TRBD1 (6 bases). Sequenced: peripheral blood. The chain's CDR3 is CASSHPEGVVLYNEQFF. The CDR3 nucleotides read TGTGCCAGTAGTCACCCCGAGGGGGTAGTCTTATACAATGAGCAGTTCTTC.